This T cell receptor (beta chain) was retrieved from a study of blood T cell repertoires in COVID-19. Study details: Samples of COVID-19 (acute and convalescent) were obtained from the United States, Italy and Spain. Sources were T cells, B-cell-depleted T cells, or PBMCs; the material itself was cDNA or gDNA.

The authors' processing: For nucleated cells, counts were estimated from reference gene primer amplification. Sequenced by immunoSEQ multiplex PCR; TCRdb stores in-frame clones only, minus some. That table furnishes V, J and clone size, whereas the DNA furnished D and trimming. The table includes some 290,000 clones, roughly 86% detected once. The CDR3 sequence is 12 residues long. Germline CDR1 is SNHLY and CDR2 is FYNNEI. Losses at the gene ends were 7 bases for V and 8 bases for J; bases not matched to a gene: 6. Sample: peripheral blood. This clonotype was sampled from a woman aged 25 to 39 with COVID-19, enrolled during active disease. The chain uses TRBV2 and TRBJ1-2; 8 bases line up with TRBD1. The CDR3 nucleotides are TGTGCCAGCATATATTGGACAGGGGGCTACACCTTC. It translates to CASIYWTGGYTF. Drawing the rest from reference TRBV2 and TRBJ1-2, the complete variable domain is EPEVTQTPSHQVTQMGQEVILRCVPISNHLYFYWYRQILGQKVEFLVSFYNNEISEKSEIFDDQFSVERPDGSNFTLKIRSTKLEDSAMYFCASIYWTGGYTFGSGTRLTVV.